Following are 2 T cell receptor beta chains from one sample sequenced in a study of regulatory T cells in long-lasting Graves disease. Assembly of TCR beta libraries relied on iRepertoire HTBI primers together with Arm-PCR of CDR3 regions. TCRdb analysed the multiplex PCR reads with MiXCR anew, one entry per CDR3 protein. This sample has roughly 400,000 distinct CDR3 sequences, with roughly a fifth found just once. Time point described: persistent/refractory GD, antithyroid drugs over 5 years with positive TRAb. PBMC-derived RNA was used for the TCR library. Sequenced material: peripheral blood mononuclear cells (PBMCs), taken when the disease was refractory, from a patient treated with antithyroid drugs. The receptors were sampled from a female donor with Graves disease.

This clonotype appeared many times. The genes are TRBV28 and TRBJ1-4; D perhaps matches TRBD1 (6 bases). V lost 4 bases and J lost 3, with 12 bases in between. Germline assignment: CDR1 MDHEN and CDR2 SYDVKM. There are 15 residues in the CDR3. The CDR3 region is CASSSTGRSNEKLFF. The CDR3 DNA is TGTGCCAGCAGTTCCACAGGGAGGTCTAATGAAAAACTGTTTTTT.

In its sample, this clonotype was seen a few times. This chain connects TRBV2 to TRBJ2-6; TRBD1 is a possible D gene (5 bases). The CDR3 has 13 amino acids. V dropped 7 bases and J dropped 1 base, with 5 bases sitting between them. Germline CDR1 SNHLY, CDR2 FYNNEI. The CDR3 nucleotides read TGTGCCAGCAAGGGGTCTGGGGCCAACGTCCTGACTTTC. Translating gives CASKGSGANVLTF.